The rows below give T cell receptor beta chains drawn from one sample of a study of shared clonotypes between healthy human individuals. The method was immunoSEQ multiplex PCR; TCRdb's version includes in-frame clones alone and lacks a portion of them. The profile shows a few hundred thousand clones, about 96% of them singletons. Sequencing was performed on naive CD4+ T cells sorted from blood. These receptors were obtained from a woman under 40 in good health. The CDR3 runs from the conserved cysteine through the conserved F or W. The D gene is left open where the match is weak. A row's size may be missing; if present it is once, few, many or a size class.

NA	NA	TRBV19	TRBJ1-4	TGTGCCAGTAAGGAAGGAGCAGCAACTAATGAAAAACTGTTTTTT	CASKEGAATNEKLFF
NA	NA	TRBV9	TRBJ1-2	TGTGCCAGCAGCCCCCAAGGAACCCTAACATCCGGCGCGGGTGGCTACACCTTC	CASSPQGTLTSGAGGYTF
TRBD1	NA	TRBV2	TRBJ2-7	TGTGCCAGCAGCGACAGGGGTTGCAACGAGCAGTACTTC	CASSDRGCNEQYF
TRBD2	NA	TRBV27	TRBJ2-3	TGTGCCAGCAGTTTTGGCCCCGGGACTACCACAGATACGCAGTATTTT	CASSFGPGTTTDTQYF
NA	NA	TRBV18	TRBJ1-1	TGTGCCAGCTTCCCCGTTGACGGCTACATGAACACTGAAGCTTTCTTT	CASFPVDGYMNTEAFF
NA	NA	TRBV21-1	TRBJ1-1	TGTGCCAGCATGCCGGGGAACACTGAAGCTTTCTTT	CASMPGNTEAFF
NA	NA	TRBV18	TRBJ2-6	TGTGCCAGCAACAGAGGGGGCTCTGGGGCCAACGTCCTGACTTTC	CASNRGGSGANVLTF
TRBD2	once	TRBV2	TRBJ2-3	TGTGCCAGCAGCCTTAGCGGGAGGGGGACAGATACGCAGTATTTT	CASSLSGRGTDTQYF
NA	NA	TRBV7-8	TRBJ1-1	TGTGCCAGCAGCTTAGTAGCCAGGGGCGCCGTCGGGAACACTGAAGCTTTCTTT	CASSLVARGAVGNTEAFF
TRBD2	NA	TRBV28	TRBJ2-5	TGTGCCAGCAGTTCGACCTGGACTAGCGGGAGCCAAGAGACCCAGTACTTC	CASSSTWTSGSQETQYF
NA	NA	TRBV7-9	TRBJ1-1	TGTGCCAGCAGCGCTCTGACAGTGAACACTGAAGCTTTCTTT	CASSALTVNTEAFF
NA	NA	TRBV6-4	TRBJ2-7	TGTGCCAGCAGTAGGACGGGAGATGGTTACGAGCAGTACTTC	CASSRTGDGYEQYF
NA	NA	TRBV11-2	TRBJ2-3	TGTGCCAGCAGCCCCACGTCAGGGCGCACAGATACGCAGTATTTT	CASSPTSGRTDTQYF
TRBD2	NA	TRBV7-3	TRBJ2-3	TGTGCCAGCAGCTTAGGCGGGGGGCGCACAGATACGCAGTATTTT	CASSLGGGRTDTQYF
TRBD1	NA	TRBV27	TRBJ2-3	TGTGCCAGCAGCCCATACGGGACAGCATTCACAGATACGCAGTATTTT	CASSPYGTAFTDTQYF
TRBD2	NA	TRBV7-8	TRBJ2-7	TGTGCCAGCAGCCCAGAGGCACGGACTAGCGGGATTTCGCACTTC	CASSPEARTSGISHF
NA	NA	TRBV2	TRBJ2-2	TGTGCCAGCAGTGAGCGGAATCGGTTAGACACCGGGGAGCTGTTTTTT	CASSERNRLDTGELFF
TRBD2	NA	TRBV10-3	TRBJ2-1	TGTGCCAGTACCGGGACTAGCGGGAGTGATGAGCAGTTCTTC	CASTGTSGSDEQFF
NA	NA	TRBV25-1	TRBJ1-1	TGTGCCAGCAGTGACTCATGGGGATTAAACACTGAAGCTTTCTTT	CASSDSWGLNTEAFF
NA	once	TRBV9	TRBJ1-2	TGTGCCAGCAGCGTACAGGGTGGCTATGGCTACACCTTC	CASSVQGGYGYTF
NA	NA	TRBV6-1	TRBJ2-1	TGTGCCAGCAAACTTGGACCCTTACAAGATGAGCAGTTCTTC	CASKLGPLQDEQFF
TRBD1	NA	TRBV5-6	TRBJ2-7	TGTGCCAGCGGTAGGGACAGGTACTACGAGCAGTACTTC	CASGRDRYYEQYF
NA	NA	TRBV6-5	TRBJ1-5	TGTGCCAGCGGGATCGGTCAGCCCCAGCATTTT	CASGIGQPQHF
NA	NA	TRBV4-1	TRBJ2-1	TGCGCCAGCAGCCAAGACTGGGGGGATGAGCAGTTCTTC	CASSQDWGDEQFF
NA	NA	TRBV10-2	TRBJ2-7	TGCGCCAGCAGTGAGTGGCGTACCTACGAGCAGTACTTC	CASSEWRTYEQYF
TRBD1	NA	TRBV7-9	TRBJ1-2	TGTGCCAGCAGCCTAGGGACAGGGAATGGCTACACCTTC	CASSLGTGNGYTF
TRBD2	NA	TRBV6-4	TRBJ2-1	TGTGCCAGCAGTGACTCCGGCGGGAGCTCCTACAATGAGCAGTTCTTC	CASSDSGGSSYNEQFF
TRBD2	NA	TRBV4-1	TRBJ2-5	TGCGCCAGCAGCCGGCTGGCACTAGCGGGAGTAGAGACCCAGTACTTC	CASSRLALAGVETQYF
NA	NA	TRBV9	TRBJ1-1	TGTGCCAGCAGCGTAGTTCCCGGGTCGAGCACTGAAGCTTTCTTT	CASSVVPGSSTEAFF
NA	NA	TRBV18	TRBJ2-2	TGTGCCAGCTCACCTAACCATAGACAGGTCACCGGGGAGCTGTTTTTT	CASSPNHRQVTGELFF
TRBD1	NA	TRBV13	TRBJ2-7	TGTGCCAGCAGCCCGGGACAGGGCTACGAGCAGTACTTC	CASSPGQGYEQYF
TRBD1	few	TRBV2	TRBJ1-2	TGTGCCAGCAGTGATTCAGGGACAGGGTATTTTGGCTACACCTTC	CASSDSGTGYFGYTF
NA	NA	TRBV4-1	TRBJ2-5	TGCGCCAGCAGCCGAACAGTCCAAGAGACCCAGTACTTC	CASSRTVQETQYF
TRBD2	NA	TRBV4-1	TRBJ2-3	TGCGCCAGCAGCCAAGAGAGTCTAGCGGGCACAGATACGCAGTATTTT	CASSQESLAGTDTQYF
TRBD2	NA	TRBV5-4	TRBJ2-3	TGTGCCAGTCCCGGGACTAGGGGTGACAATCCCGGTACGCAGTATTTT	CASPGTRGDNPGTQYF
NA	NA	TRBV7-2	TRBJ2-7	TGTGCCAGCAGCTTTCTGACTAGCTACGAGCAGTACTTC	CASSFLTSYEQYF
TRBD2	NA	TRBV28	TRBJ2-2	TGTGCCAGCAGCCCGGGGGGAGCAGACCTTACCGGGGAGCTGTTTTTT	CASSPGGADLTGELFF
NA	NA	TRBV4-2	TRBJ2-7	TGTGCCAGCAGCCAAGGAAACAGACATCCCTACGAGCAGTACTTC	CASSQGNRHPYEQYF
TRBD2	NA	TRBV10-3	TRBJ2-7	TGTGCCATCAGCGGACTAGCGGCGGACTCCTACGAGCAGTACTTC	CAISGLAADSYEQYF
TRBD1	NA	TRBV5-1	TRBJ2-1	TGCGCCAGCAGCTTGGAACGCGGACAGGTTGAGTACAATGAGCAGTTCTTC	CASSLERGQVEYNEQFF
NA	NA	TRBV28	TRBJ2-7	TGTGCCAGCAGTTCCCTTGGGTCCTTTTACGAGCAGTACTTC	CASSSLGSFYEQYF
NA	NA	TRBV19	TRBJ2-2	TGTGCCAGTACGCCCGGGATCAACACCGGGGAGCTGTTTTTT	CASTPGINTGELFF
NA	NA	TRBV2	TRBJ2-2	TGTGCCAGCAGCTTAGAGGTCGGCACGAACACCGGGGAGCTGTTTTTT	CASSLEVGTNTGELFF
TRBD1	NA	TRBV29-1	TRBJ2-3	TGCAGCGCAGGGACAGGTAGCACAGATACGCAGTATTTT	CSAGTGSTDTQYF